These T cell receptor beta chains were read from a single sample in a study of beta chain features in type 1 diabetes. The protocol was immunoSEQ multiplex PCR, while the TCRdb copy is restricted to in-frame clones and leaves out a portion. The repertoire holds some 220,000 clones, with around 9.9% as singletons. The source material was central memory CD4+ T cells from blood. The receptors were sampled from a man aged 18 to 30 in good health. Each CDR3 is given with its conserved first and last residue. Fields, in order: J gene, clone size, V gene, D gene, CDR3 protein, CDR3 DNA. The D gene is left open where the match is weak. The listing skips clone size in some rows; elsewhere it reads once, few, many or a size class.

>TRBJ2-7|few|TRBV7-9|TRBD1
CASSFPTGTGSYEQYF
TGTGCCAGCAGCTTTCCGACCGGGACAGGTTCCTACGAGCAGTACTTC
>TRBJ2-3|-|TRBV7-2|TRBD2
CASSFRLAGVRADTQYF
TGTGCCAGCAGTTTCCGACTAGCGGGAGTGAGAGCAGATACGCAGTATTTT
>TRBJ2-3|many|TRBV18|-
CASSPQHGGTDTQYF
TGTGCCAGCTCACCCCAGCACGGAGGCACAGATACGCAGTATTTT
>TRBJ1-5|few|TRBV2|-
CASSEFGKDQPQHF
TGTGCCAGCAGTGAATTTGGAAAGGATCAGCCCCAGCATTTT
>TRBJ2-7|few|TRBV7-9|TRBD2
CASSLQAGVEQYF
TGTGCCAGCAGCCTACAAGCGGGAGTCGAGCAGTACTTC
>TRBJ2-7|-|TRBV30|-
CAWSVGGVAHEQYF
TGTGCCTGGAGTGTTGGGGGAGTCGCCCACGAGCAGTACTTC
>TRBJ2-5|-|TRBV6-6|TRBD1
CASSATGGARETQYF
TGTGCCAGCAGCGCTACAGGGGGCGCGAGAGAGACCCAGTACTTC
>TRBJ2-5|few|TRBV6-6|TRBD1
CASSSPRTGKQETQYF
TGTGCCAGCAGCTCGCCACGGACAGGGAAACAAGAGACCCAGTACTTC
>TRBJ2-1|few|TRBV19|TRBD2
CASSNLAGYNEQFF
TGTGCCAGTAGTAACCTAGCGGGATACAATGAGCAGTTCTTC
>TRBJ2-5|-|TRBV28|-
CASSATGVVKTQYF
TGTGCCAGCAGCGCCACGGGGGTTGTGAAGACCCAGTACTTC
>TRBJ2-2|few|TRBV7-9|TRBD2
CASSSKLAGGRELFF
TGTGCCAGCAGCTCCAAACTAGCGGGAGGCCGGGAGCTGTTTTTT
>TRBJ2-3|few|TRBV5-1|-
CASSPDWPSTDTQYF
TGCGCCAGCAGCCCGGACTGGCCCAGCACAGATACGCAGTATTTT
>TRBJ2-7|-|TRBV2|-
CASSERRQGYEQYF
TGTGCCAGCAGTGAGAGACGTCAGGGGTACGAGCAGTACTTC
>TRBJ2-3|-|TRBV9|-
CASSRGIADTQYF
TGTGCCAGCAGCAGAGGAATCGCAGATACGCAGTATTTT
>TRBJ2-2|-|TRBV11-2|-
CASSLDGRANTGELFF
TGTGCCAGCAGCTTAGACGGGCGGGCGAACACCGGGGAGCTGTTTTTT
>TRBJ1-1|many|TRBV5-1|TRBD1
CASSSGTGRNTEAFF
TGCGCCAGCAGCTCTGGGACAGGAAGGAACACTGAAGCTTTCTTT
>TRBJ1-4|few|TRBV15|-
CATSRGGSGTGNEKLFF
TGTGCCACCAGCAGAGGTGGTTCCGGGACGGGCAATGAAAAACTGTTTTTT
>TRBJ2-5|-|TRBV10-3|TRBD1
CAISSGSGGQGRETQYF
TGTGCCATCAGTTCCGGTTCGGGGGGACAGGGGAGGGAGACCCAGTACTTC
>TRBJ2-7|few|TRBV2|-
CASSEVLISYEQYF
TGTGCCAGCAGTGAAGTCCTGATCTCCTACGAGCAGTACTTC
>TRBJ1-3|-|TRBV30|-
CAWRKTGNTIYF
TGTGCCTGGAGAAAAACTGGAAACACCATATATTTT
>TRBJ2-3|-|TRBV5-4|-
CASSQDGGGGTDTQYF
TGTGCCAGCAGCCAAGATGGGGGCGGTGGCACAGATACGCAGTATTTT
>TRBJ2-2|-|TRBV5-1|-
CASSGSGVGTGELFF
TGCGCCAGCAGCGGATCAGGGGTCGGCACCGGGGAGCTGTTTTTT
>TRBJ2-5|few|TRBV4-1|TRBD2
CASSQGLAGYQETQYF
TGCGCCAGCAGCCAGGGACTAGCGGGATACCAAGAGACCCAGTACTTC
>TRBJ2-3|few|TRBV29-1|-
CSVDGQNTDTQYF
TGCAGCGTTGATGGGCAGAACACAGATACGCAGTATTTT
>TRBJ2-7|-|TRBV5-1|TRBD2
CASSLERGLSYEQYF
TGCGCCAGCAGCCTGGAGCGGGGCCTCTCCTACGAGCAGTACTTC
>TRBJ2-3|few|TRBV27|-
CASSLGLGAPGTDTQYF
TGTGCCAGCAGTTTGGGCCTGGGGGCGCCGGGCACAGATACGCAGTATTTT
>TRBJ1-1|-|TRBV27|TRBD1
CASSFPGTGDTEAFF
TGTGCCAGCAGTTTCCCAGGGACAGGGGACACTGAAGCTTTCTTT
>TRBJ2-5|few|TRBV5-1|-
CASRELLGEETQYF
TGCGCCAGCAGGGAATTGCTAGGAGAAGAGACCCAGTACTTC
>TRBJ2-1|-|TRBV29-1|TRBD2
CSVVTSGIMDEQFF
TGCAGCGTTGTGACTAGCGGGATTATGGATGAGCAGTTCTTC
>TRBJ2-2|-|TRBV23-1|-
CASSQSRGNTGELFF
TGCGCCAGCAGTCAATCTCGTGGGAACACCGGGGAGCTGTTTTTT
>TRBJ1-2|few|TRBV30|-
CAWSVSGLYGYTF
TGTGCCTGGAGTGTATCAGGGCTCTATGGCTACACCTTC
>TRBJ2-1|few|TRBV18|-
CASSPRQDGSYNEQFF
TGTGCCAGCTCACCGAGACAGGACGGATCCTACAATGAGCAGTTCTTC
>TRBJ2-7|-|TRBV19|-
CASSRGQSYEQYF
TGTGCCAGTAGTAGGGGCCAATCCTACGAGCAGTACTTC
>TRBJ2-5|once|TRBV6-5|-
CASSYTQQETQYF
TGTGCCAGCAGTTATACTCAACAAGAGACCCAGTACTTC
>TRBJ2-5|-|TRBV27|TRBD1
CASSPSWTGRAETQYF
TGTGCCAGCAGTCCATCGTGGACAGGGCGTGCGGAGACCCAGTACTTC
>TRBJ2-5|-|TRBV19|TRBD1
CASSPWTGQETQYF
TGTGCCAGTAGTCCGTGGACAGGCCAAGAGACCCAGTACTTC
>TRBJ2-1|-|TRBV5-4|TRBD2
CASSLYFWKLAGRAGEQFF
TGTGCCAGCAGCTTGTATTTTTGGAAACTAGCGGGCCGGGCCGGTGAGCAGTTCTTC
>TRBJ1-5|-|TRBV2|TRBD1
CASSAGTAQPQHF
TGTGCCAGCAGCGCTGGGACAGCTCAGCCCCAGCATTTT
>TRBJ2-1|-|TRBV25-1|TRBD2
CASSPLAGAYNEQFF
TGTGCCAGCAGCCCACTAGCGGGGGCCTACAATGAGCAGTTCTTC
>TRBJ2-7|few|TRBV11-3|TRBD2
CASSFTAGAYEQYF
TGTGCCAGCAGCTTCACGGCGGGAGCCTACGAGCAGTACTTC
>TRBJ2-7|-|TRBV28|-
CASSPSRYEQYF
TGTGCCAGCAGCCCCTCGAGATACGAGCAGTACTTC
>TRBJ1-3|-|TRBV18|-
CASSDYSGNTIYF
TGTGCCAGCTCAGACTACTCTGGAAACACCATATATTTT
>TRBJ2-3|few|TRBV29-1|TRBD1
CSVSRTGADTQYF
TGCAGCGTTTCCAGGACAGGGGCAGATACGCAGTATTTT
>TRBJ1-4|-|TRBV28|TRBD1
CASSPTGTGYPEKLFF
TGTGCCAGCAGTCCTACCGGGACAGGGTATCCAGAAAAACTGTTTTTT
>TRBJ2-6|few|TRBV19|TRBD1
CASSIAGQGATGANVLTF
TGTGCCAGTAGTATAGCAGGACAGGGGGCGACTGGGGCCAACGTCCTGACTTTC
>TRBJ2-5|-|TRBV5-1|-
CASSFTGRRETQYF
TGCGCCAGCAGCTTTACAGGGAGAAGAGAGACCCAGTACTTC